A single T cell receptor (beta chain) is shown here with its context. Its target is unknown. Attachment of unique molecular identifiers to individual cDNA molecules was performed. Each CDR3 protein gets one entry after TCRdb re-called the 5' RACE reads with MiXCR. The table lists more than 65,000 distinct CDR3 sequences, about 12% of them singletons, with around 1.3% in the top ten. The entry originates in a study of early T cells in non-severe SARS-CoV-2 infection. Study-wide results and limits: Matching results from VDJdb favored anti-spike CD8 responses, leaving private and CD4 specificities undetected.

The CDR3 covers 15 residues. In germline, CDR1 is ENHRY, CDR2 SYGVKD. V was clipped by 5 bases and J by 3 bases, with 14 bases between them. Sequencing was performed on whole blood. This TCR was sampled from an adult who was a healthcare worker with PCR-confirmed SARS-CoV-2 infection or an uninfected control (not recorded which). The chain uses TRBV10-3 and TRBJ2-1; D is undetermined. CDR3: CAISPSPPDYNEQFF. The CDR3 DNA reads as TGTGCCATCAGTCCCTCCCCACCGGACTACAATGAGCAGTTCTTC.